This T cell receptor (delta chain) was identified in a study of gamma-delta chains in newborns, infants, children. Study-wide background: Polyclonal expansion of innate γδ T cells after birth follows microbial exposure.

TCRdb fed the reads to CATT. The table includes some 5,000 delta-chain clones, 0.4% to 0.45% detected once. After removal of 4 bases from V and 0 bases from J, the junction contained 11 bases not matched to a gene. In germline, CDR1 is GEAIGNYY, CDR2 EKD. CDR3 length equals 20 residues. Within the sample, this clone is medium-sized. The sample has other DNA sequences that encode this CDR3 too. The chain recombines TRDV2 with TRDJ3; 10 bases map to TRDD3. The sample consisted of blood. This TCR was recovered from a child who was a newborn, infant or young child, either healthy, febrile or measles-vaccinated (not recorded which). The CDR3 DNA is TGTGCCTGTGATTACTCTACTGGGGGATTTAGCTCCTGGGACACCCGACAGATGTTTTTC. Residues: CACDYSTGGFSSWDTRQMFF.